Below are 16 T cell receptor beta chains sequenced from a single sample in a study of radiation and T cells in renal cell carcinoma. Time point: blood 4 weeks post-SBRT, at nephrectomy. The treatment here: 15 Gy SBRT to primary tumor, nephrectomy 4 weeks later. Some clones are missing from TCRdb's copy, which holds only in-frame ones; the method was immunoSEQ multiplex PCR. The sample has over 85,000 clones, around four fifths seen once. Sequenced here: blood, sampled from a patient whose treatment included radiotherapy and nephrectomy. The source is a man between 45 and 60 years old with renal cell carcinoma.

This clone was counted between two and nine times. CDR3 sequence (DNA): TGTGCCAGCAGCGGTGGGACAGGCGGGAACACTGAAGCTTTCTTT. Protein sequence: CASSGGTGGNTEAFF. The chain has TRBV7-9 and TRBJ1-1, with TRBD1 matching 8 bases. The germline V gene has CDR1 SEHNR and CDR2 FQNEAQ (reference sequence). The junction had 6 bases not matched to a gene; V was cut back by 5 bases and J by 1 base. The CDR3 contains 15 residues.

The chain employs TRBV6-5 and TRBJ2-3, with 9 bases fitting TRBD2. In germline, CDR1 is MNHEY, CDR2 SVGAGI. This CDR3 spans 15 amino acids. V was pared by 0 bases and J by 6 bases, with 4 bases of the junction left unmatched. The CDR3 loop is CASSYSRGGRDTQYF. The CDR3 DNA follows: TGTGCCAGCAGTTACTCGCGGGGGGGCCGGGATACGCAGTATTTT.

This clone showed up just a few times. The J gene is TRBJ1-6, the V gene TRBV2; D is unresolved. The germline gives CDR1 SNHLY, CDR2 FYNNEI. This CDR3 has 14 residues. V shed 3 bases and J shed 7 bases, with 10 bases lying between them. The CDR3 region is CASSDGNANSPLHF. CDR3 DNA: TGTGCCAGCAGTGATGGGAACGCCAATTCACCCCTCCACTTT.

This chain uses TRBV11-2 with TRBJ2-7; no clear D gene. The V and J ends lost 1 base and 0 bases respectively, with 10 bases between them. The CDR3 runs to 15 residues. From germline, CDR1 is SGHAT and CDR2 FQNNGV. For the CDR3, the DNA is TGTGCCAGCAGCTTAGGGGTAGCCTCCTCCTACGAGCAGTACTTC. Translated: CASSLGVASSYEQYF.

This rearrangement joins TRBV21-1 to TRBJ1-1. TRBV21-1 is a documented pseudogene. CDR3 length: 17 residues. The CDR3 sequence: CASSISGTDHMNTEAFF. The CDR3 DNA reads TGTGCCAGCAGCATATCGGGGACGGATCACATGAACACTGAAGCTTTCTTT.

This sequence joins TRBV4-2 and TRBJ2-1; 9 bases line up with TRBD2. Unmatched junction bases numbered 4, after V lost 4 bases and J lost 3 bases. Germline V gives CDR1 LGHNA, CDR2 YNFKEQ. The CDR3 consists of 15 residues. The CDR3 reads CASSRGGAYYNEQFF. CDR3 nucleotides: TGTGCCAGCAGCCGCGGGGGGGCTTACTACAATGAGCAGTTCTTC.

Written as DNA, the CDR3 is TGTGCCAGTAGTACCTCCGGGACAGGGAGGGCTGAAGCTTTCTTT. Translation: CASSTSGTGRAEAFF. V and J are TRBV19 and TRBJ1-1; 9 nucleotides align to TRBD1. In germline, CDR1 is LNHDA, CDR2 SQIVND (reference sequence). With 4 bases clipped from V and 6 bases from J, the junction kept 9 bases outside the gene matches. This CDR3 contains 15 residues.

The chain uses TRBV7-2 and TRBJ1-1; D gene unclear. The V end lost 2 bases, the J end lost 4 bases, and 8 bases lay between the germline ends. The CDR3 runs 13 residues. The germline CDR1 and CDR2 sequences are SGHTA and FQGNSA. The CDR3 spells CASSLRRATEAFF. The DNA of the CDR3 is TGTGCCAGCAGCTTAAGAAGGGCCACTGAAGCTTTCTTT.

V usage is TRBV18 and J usage is TRBJ2-7; TRBD1 agrees at 7 bases. Germline CDR1 reads KGHSH; CDR2 reads LQKENI. Trimming took 0 bases from V and 2 from J; bases not matched to a gene: 10. The CDR3 loop spans 17 amino acids. CDR3 sequence (DNA): TGTGCCAGCTCACCACCTAGATCCCGGGACAGAGCCTACGAGCAGTACTTC. The encoded protein is CASSPPRSRDRAYEQYF.

The genes are TRBV5-5 and TRBJ2-5; D is unclear. The CDR3 runs to 14 residues. Germline V gives CDR1 SGHKS, CDR2 YYEKEE (reference sequence). V shed 4 bases and J shed 4 bases, with 14 bases lying between them. The CDR3 DNA reads TGTGCCAGCAGCCCTACAAATGTTGGAGAGACCCAGTACTTC. It yields the protein CASSPTNVGETQYF.

The genes are TRBV28 and TRBJ2-1; 8 bases fit TRBD1. CDR3 length: 18 amino acids. The J segment lost 0 bases and the V segment lost 4 bases, leaving 11 bases of the junction unmatched. In germline, CDR1 is MDHEN, CDR2 SYDVKM. CDR3 region: CASSSSARGRFSYNEQFF. In DNA, the CDR3 is TGTGCCAGCAGTTCCTCAGCCAGGGGGCGTTTCTCCTACAATGAGCAGTTCTTC.

J is TRBJ2-3 and V is TRBV7-3; D unclear. Germline V gene lookup returns CDR1 SGHTA and CDR2 FQGTGA. Trimming stripped 2 bases from V and 10 bases from J, with 10 bases between. The CDR3 consists of 12 residues. The CDR3 coding sequence is TGTGCCAGCAGCTTAGACTTCTCCCCGCAGTATTTT. This codes for CASSLDFSPQYF.

The rearrangement joins TRBV30 to TRBJ1-2; unclear D gene. Germline V gene lookup returns CDR1 GTSNPN and CDR2 SVGIG (reference sequence). CDR3 length equals 13 residues. V dropped 8 bases and J dropped 3 bases, with 16 bases sitting between them. CDR3 sequence reads: CAAKVGSDYGYTF. The DNA of the CDR3 is TGTGCCGCCAAAGTTGGATCTGACTATGGCTACACCTTC.

This chain connects TRBV6-4 to TRBJ1-2; D uncertain. The CDR3 is 13 amino acids. V was clipped by 3 bases and J by 2 bases, with 7 bases between them. CDR1 and CDR2 (germline): MRHNA, SNTAGT. DNA for the CDR3: TGTGCCAGCAGTGAATCGGGGAACTATGGCTACACCTTC. It yields the protein CASSESGNYGYTF.

The rearrangement uses TRBV19 and TRBJ2-7; TRBD2 aligns across 14 bases. The V gene end was trimmed by 0 bases and the J gene end by 4 bases; junction bases not matched to a gene: 5. Germline V gene sequence: CDR1 LNHDA, CDR2 SQIVND (reference sequence). The CDR3 has 17 residues. The CDR3 reads CASSIETGLAGGYEQYF. The CDR3 DNA reads as TGTGCCAGTAGTATAGAAACCGGACTAGCGGGAGGTTACGAGCAGTACTTC.

This chain links TRBV28 with TRBJ1-2; no clear D gene. V lost 7 bases, J lost 2 bases, and 14 bases lay in between. The CDR3 has 14 amino acids. Germline loops: CDR1 MDHEN, CDR2 SYDVKM. The CDR3, as DNA: TGTGCCAGCACTTCACCCGGCGGAAACTATGGCTACACCTTC. Its translation is CASTSPGGNYGYTF.